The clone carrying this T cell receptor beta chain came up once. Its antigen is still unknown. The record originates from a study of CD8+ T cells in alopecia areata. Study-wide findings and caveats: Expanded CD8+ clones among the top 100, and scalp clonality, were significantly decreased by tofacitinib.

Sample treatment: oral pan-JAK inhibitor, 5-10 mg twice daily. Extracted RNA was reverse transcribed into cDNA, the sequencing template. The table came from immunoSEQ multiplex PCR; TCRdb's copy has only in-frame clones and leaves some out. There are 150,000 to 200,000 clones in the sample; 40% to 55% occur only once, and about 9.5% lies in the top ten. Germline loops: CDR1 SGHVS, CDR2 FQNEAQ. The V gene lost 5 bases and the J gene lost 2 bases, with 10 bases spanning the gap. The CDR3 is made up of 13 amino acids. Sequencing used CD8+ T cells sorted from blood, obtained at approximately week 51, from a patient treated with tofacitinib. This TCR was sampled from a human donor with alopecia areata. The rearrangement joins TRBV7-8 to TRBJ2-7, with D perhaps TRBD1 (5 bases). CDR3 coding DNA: TGTGCCAGCAGCCCCCAGGGCCCCTACGAGCAGTACTTC. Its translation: CASSPQGPYEQYF. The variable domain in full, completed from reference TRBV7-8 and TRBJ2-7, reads GAGVSQSPRYKVAKRGQDVALRCDPISGHVSLFWYQQALGQGPEFLTYFQNEAQLDKSGLPSDRFFAERPEGSVSTLKIQRTQQEDSAVYLCASSPQGPYEQYFGPGTRLTVT.